The 11 T cell receptor beta chains listed next were all sequenced from one sample in a study of T cell responses to AZD1222 COVID-19 vaccine. TCRdb's table, derived via immunoSEQ multiplex PCR, lists solely in-frame clones and lacks some. The sample contains roughly 150,000 clones, around nine tenths of which appear only once. Material: peripheral blood, obtained on day 0 of AZD1222 vaccination. These receptors were taken from an adult in good health.

This clone was detected once. The rearrangement joins TRBV2 to TRBJ2-2; the D is unclear. The V end lost 4 bases, the J end lost 0 bases, and 6 bases lay between the germline ends. This CDR3 is built from 14 residues. The V gene's germline CDR1 is SNHLY and CDR2 FYNNEI. This CDR3 reads CASSVLANTGELFF. The CDR3 DNA follows: TGTGCCAGCAGTGTATTAGCGAACACCGGGGAGCTGTTTTTT. The whole variable domain, remainder taken from reference TRBV2 and TRBJ2-2, is EPEVTQTPSHQVTQMGQEVILRCVPISNHLYFYWYRQILGQKVEFLVSFYNNEISEKSEIFDDQFSVERPDGSNFTLKIRSTKLEDSAMYFCASSVLANTGELFFGEGSRLTVL.

The rearrangement links TRBV3-1 (or the pseudogene TRBV3-2) to TRBJ1-2, with D possibly matching TRBD1 (6 bases). CDR3 length: 15 residues. Between the trimmed V and J ends, which lost 4 bases and 2 bases, there was a span of 14 bases. CDR1 LGHDT and CDR2 YNNKEL come from the germline V gene (reference sequence). CDR3: CASSPSDRKNYGYTF. As DNA, the CDR3 is TGTGCCAGCAGCCCTTCGGACAGAAAGAACTATGGCTACACCTTC.

The V gene is TRBV25-1, the J gene TRBJ2-4; 10 bases are a match to TRBD2. Germline-derived CDR1 and CDR2 are MGHDK and SYGVNS. Losses at the gene ends were 3 bases for V and 6 bases for J; bases not matched to a gene: 5. The length of the CDR3 is 15 residues. The CDR3 reads CASSDMVAGGNIQYF. The CDR3, as DNA: TGTGCCAGCAGTGATATGGTAGCGGGAGGAAACATTCAGTACTTC.

J is TRBJ2-3 and V is TRBV28; the D gene is possibly TRBD2 (5 bases). Germline values: CDR1 MDHEN, CDR2 SYDVKM. Deletions cut 7 bases from V and 4 bases from J, with 15 bases between. The CDR3 is 14 amino acids. The CDR3 DNA reads as TGTGCCAGCATGGGAGCAGGACTGGCAGATACGCAGTATTTT. Translating it yields CASMGAGLADTQYF.

This clone was counted between two and nine times. V is TRBV29-1 and J is TRBJ1-1, with a tentative D call TRBD1 (5 bases). V was shortened by 6 bases and J by 0 bases, with 11 bases between the two germline ends. The CDR3 consists of 13 residues. The V gene's germline CDR1 is SQVTM and CDR2 ANQGSEA. The CDR3 bases are TGCAGCGTGGCAGGGCTCATGAACACTGAAGCTTTCTTT. Amino acid sequence: CSVAGLMNTEAFF.

This chain links TRBV30 with TRBJ2-1; 8 bases line up with TRBD1. Germline lookup yields CDR1 GTSNPN and CDR2 SVGIG (reference sequence). Germline trimming cut 3 bases from V and 6 bases from J; bases unmatched to any gene: 4. The CDR3 is made up of 13 amino acids. The CDR3 sequence: CAWSLQGGNEQFF. CDR3 bases: TGTGCCTGGAGCCTACAGGGGGGCAATGAGCAGTTCTTC.

The rearrangement joins TRBV6-5 to TRBJ2-1, with 11 bases lining up with TRBD2. The CDR3 covers 12 residues. V was clipped by 6 bases and J by 10 bases; unmatched bases: 2. Germline CDR1 is MNHEY and CDR2 is SVGAGI. CDR3 DNA: TGTGCCAGCAGGACTAGCGGGATAGAGCAGTTCTTC. This gives the protein CASRTSGIEQFF.

The V gene is TRBV10-3, the J gene TRBJ2-5, with TRBD1 as a possible D gene (6 bases). CDR3 size: 15 residues. Trimming cost V 2 bases and J 3 bases, with 13 bases left between them. CDR1 and CDR2 (germline): ENHRY, SYGVKD. The CDR3 protein is CAISEPQGKEETQYF. The CDR3 DNA sequence: TGTGCCATCAGTGAGCCTCAGGGGAAGGAAGAGACCCAGTACTTC.

The gene calls are TRBV28 and TRBJ2-3, with 7 bases aligning to TRBD1. J gave up 0 bases and V 6 bases, and 9 bases lay outside the gene matches. The length of the CDR3 is 16 residues. Per germline, CDR1 MDHEN and CDR2 SYDVKM. CDR3 protein: CASSTPGTDSTDTQYF. The CDR3 DNA reads as TGTGCCAGCAGCACCCCCGGGACAGATAGCACAGATACGCAGTATTTT. Full variable domain (rest looked up from reference TRBV28 and TRBJ2-3): DVKVTQSSRYLVKRTGEKVFLECVQDMDHENMFWYRQDPGLGLRLIYFSYDVKMKEKGDIPEGYSVSREKKERFSLILESASTNQTSMYLCASSTPGTDSTDTQYFGPGTRLTVL.

The chain couples TRBV3-1 (or the pseudogene TRBV3-2) to TRBJ2-3, with D maybe TRBD1 (6 bases). Germline V gives CDR1 LGHDT, CDR2 YNNKEL (reference sequence). The CDR3 sequence is 13 residues long. Trimming cost V 4 bases and J 5 bases, with 10 bases left between them. The CDR3 spells CASSRGQGDTQYF. In DNA, the CDR3 is TGTGCCAGCAGCCGGGGGCAGGGAGATACGCAGTATTTT.

The rearrangement uses TRBV5-6 and TRBJ2-1; D ambiguous. The CDR3 spans 12 residues. Germline-derived CDR1 and CDR2 are SGHDT and YYEEEE. Trimming pared 2 bases from V and 6 bases from J, leaving 6 bases between. The DNA for the CDR3 is TGTGCCAGCAGCTTTGGAGTCAATGAGCAGTTCTTC. Its translation is CASSFGVNEQFF.